The 7 T cell receptor beta chains presented below share a single source sample, sequenced in a study of blood T cell repertoires in COVID-19. The data were produced by immunoSEQ multiplex PCR, yet TCRdb's version contains in-frame clones alone and is incomplete. The table has 100,000 to 150,000 clones, roughly 88% seen once. Sequenced input: peripheral blood. The source of these receptors is a human donor in a cohort sampled during active COVID-19.

The rearrangement links TRBV5-1 to TRBJ2-7; no clear D gene. Looked up from germline, CDR1 is SGHRS and CDR2 is YFSETQ. V was cut by 2 bases and J by 5 bases, with 17 bases left in between. The CDR3 contains 15 residues. This CDR3 reads CASSLTTEKLHEQYF. The CDR3 nucleotides are TGCGCCAGCAGCTTAACCACGGAGAAATTGCACGAGCAGTACTTC.

The J gene is TRBJ2-3, the V gene TRBV2; TRBD1 aligns across 7 bases. V gave up 6 bases and J gave up 1 base; unmatched junction bases: 4. The CDR3 loop spans 14 amino acids. Germline V gives CDR1 SNHLY, CDR2 FYNNEI. CDR3: CASRGGQGTDTQYF. The CDR3 bases are TGTGCCAGCAGAGGTGGACAGGGCACAGATACGCAGTATTTT.

The CDR3: CASSTPGVMYTGELFF. The CDR3, as DNA: TGTGCCAGTAGTACGCCGGGAGTTATGTACACCGGGGAGCTGTTTTTT. This chain links TRBV19 with TRBJ2-2; TRBD2 is a possible D gene (6 bases). This CDR3 is built from 16 residues. Germline CDR1 and CDR2: LNHDA and SQIVND (reference sequence). V was shortened by 4 bases and J by 3 bases, with 15 bases between the two germline ends.

This clone occurred a few times. V usage is TRBV5-3 and J usage is TRBJ2-5, with a possible D match to TRBD1 (6 bases). TRBV5-3 is classed as an ORF, of uncertain function. There are 15 residues in the CDR3. Trimming cost V 4 bases and J 3 bases, with 16 bases left between them. The CDR3 is CARSPELGQKETQYF. CDR3 DNA sequence: TGTGCCAGAAGCCCTGAACTAGGACAGAAAGAGACCCAGTACTTC.

The chain is built from TRBV6-2 or TRBV6-3 and TRBJ2-7; 9 bases fit TRBD1. The CDR3 length is 14 residues. With 6 bases clipped from V and 4 bases from J, the junction kept 7 bases outside the gene matches. CDR1 and CDR2 from the germline V gene are MNHEY and SVGEGT. The CDR3 is CASSTQGAVYEQYF. DNA for the CDR3: TGTGCCAGCAGCACACAGGGGGCAGTTTACGAGCAGTACTTC.

The CDR3 loop reads CSASKSSREQFF. CDR3 DNA: TGCAGTGCTAGTAAGAGTAGCCGTGAGCAGTTCTTC. This sequence joins TRBV20-1 and TRBJ2-1; D is unclear. CDR1 is DFQATT, CDR2 SNEGSKA, per germline (reference sequence). V gave up 3 bases and J gave up 9 bases, with 12 bases separating them. CDR3 size: 12 residues.

The chain is built from TRBV5-4 and TRBJ1-1; D is undetermined. The CDR3 is made up of 16 amino acids. CDR1 is SGHNT, CDR2 YYREEE, per germline (reference sequence). Trimming removed 0 bases from V and 0 bases from J, with 12 bases in between. The CDR3: CASSLGDSYMNTEAFF. In DNA, the CDR3 is TGTGCCAGCAGCTTGGGCGATAGCTACATGAACACTGAAGCTTTCTTT. Full variable domain (remainder filled in from reference TRBV5-4 and TRBJ1-1): ETGVTQSPTHLIKTRGQQVTLRCSSQSGHNTVSWYQQALGQGPQFIFQYYREEENGRGNFPPRFSGLQFPNYSSELNVNALELDDSALYLCASSLGDSYMNTEAFFGQGTRLTVV.